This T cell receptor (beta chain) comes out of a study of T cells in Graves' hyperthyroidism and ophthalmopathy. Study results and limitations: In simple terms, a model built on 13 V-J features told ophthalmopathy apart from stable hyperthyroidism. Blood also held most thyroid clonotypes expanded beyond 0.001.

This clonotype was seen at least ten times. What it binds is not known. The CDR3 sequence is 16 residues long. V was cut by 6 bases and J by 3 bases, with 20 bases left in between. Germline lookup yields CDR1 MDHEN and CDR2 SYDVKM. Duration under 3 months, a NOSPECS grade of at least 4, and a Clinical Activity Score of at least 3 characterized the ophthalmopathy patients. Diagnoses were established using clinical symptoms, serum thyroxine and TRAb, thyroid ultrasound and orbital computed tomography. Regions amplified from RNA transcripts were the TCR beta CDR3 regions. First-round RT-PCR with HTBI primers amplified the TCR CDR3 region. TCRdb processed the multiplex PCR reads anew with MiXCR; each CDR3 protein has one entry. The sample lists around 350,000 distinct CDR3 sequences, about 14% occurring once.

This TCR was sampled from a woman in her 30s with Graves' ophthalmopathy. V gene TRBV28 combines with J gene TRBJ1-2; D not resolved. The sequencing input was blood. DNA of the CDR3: TGTGCCAGCAGACAACCGTGGGAGGGTGTCGACTATGGCTACACCTTC. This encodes CASRQPWEGVDYGYTF.